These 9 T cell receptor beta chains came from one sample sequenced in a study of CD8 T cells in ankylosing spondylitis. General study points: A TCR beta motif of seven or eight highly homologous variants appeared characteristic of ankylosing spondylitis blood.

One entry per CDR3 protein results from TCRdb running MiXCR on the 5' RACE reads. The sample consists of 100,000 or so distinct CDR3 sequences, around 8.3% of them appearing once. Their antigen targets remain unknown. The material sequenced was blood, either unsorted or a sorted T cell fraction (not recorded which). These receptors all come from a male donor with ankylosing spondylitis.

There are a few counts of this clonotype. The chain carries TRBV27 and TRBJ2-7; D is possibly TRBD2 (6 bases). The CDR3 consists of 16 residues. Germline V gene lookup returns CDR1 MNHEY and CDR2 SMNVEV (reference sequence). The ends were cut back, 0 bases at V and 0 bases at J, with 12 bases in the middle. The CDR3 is CASSLSAGRSSYEQYF. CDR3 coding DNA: TGTGCCAGCAGTTTATCCGCCGGGAGAAGCTCCTACGAGCAGTACTTC.

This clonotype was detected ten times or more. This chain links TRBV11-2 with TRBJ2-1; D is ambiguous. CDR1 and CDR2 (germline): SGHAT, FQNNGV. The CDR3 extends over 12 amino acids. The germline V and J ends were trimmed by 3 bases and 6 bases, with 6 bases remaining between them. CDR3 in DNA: TGTGCCAGCAGCTTTGGCGCCAATGAGCAGTTCTTC. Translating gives CASSFGANEQFF.

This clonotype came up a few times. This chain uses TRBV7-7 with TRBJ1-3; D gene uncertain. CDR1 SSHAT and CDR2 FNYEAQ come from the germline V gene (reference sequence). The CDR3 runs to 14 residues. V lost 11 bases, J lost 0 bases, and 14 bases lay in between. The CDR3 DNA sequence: TGTGCCGTCCTAAGTGGGAGCTCTGGAAACACCATATATTTT. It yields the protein CAVLSGSSGNTIYF.

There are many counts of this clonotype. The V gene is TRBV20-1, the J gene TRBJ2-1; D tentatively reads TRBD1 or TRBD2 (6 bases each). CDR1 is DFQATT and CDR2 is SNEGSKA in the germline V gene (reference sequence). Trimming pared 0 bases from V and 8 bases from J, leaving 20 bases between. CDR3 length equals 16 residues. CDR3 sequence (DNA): TGCAGTGCTAGAGATGAGGGGGGACTCTCCTCGGATGAGCAGTTCTTC. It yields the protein CSARDEGGLSSDEQFF.

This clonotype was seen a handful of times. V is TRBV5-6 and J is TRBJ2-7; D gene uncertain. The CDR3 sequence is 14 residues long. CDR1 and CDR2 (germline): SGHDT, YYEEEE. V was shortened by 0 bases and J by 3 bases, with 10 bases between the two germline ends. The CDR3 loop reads CASSLAGKVYEQYV. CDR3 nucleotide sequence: TGTGCCAGCAGCTTGGCTGGTAAGGTCTACGAGCAGTACGTC.

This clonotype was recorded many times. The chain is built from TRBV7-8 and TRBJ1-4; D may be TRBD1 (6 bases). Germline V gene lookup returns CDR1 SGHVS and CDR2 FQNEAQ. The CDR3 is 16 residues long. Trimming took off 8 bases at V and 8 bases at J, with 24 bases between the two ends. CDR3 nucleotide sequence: TGTGCCAGCTCCCATCGGACGGGTACGGGGGCCGAAAAACTGTTTTTT. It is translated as CASSHRTGTGAEKLFF.

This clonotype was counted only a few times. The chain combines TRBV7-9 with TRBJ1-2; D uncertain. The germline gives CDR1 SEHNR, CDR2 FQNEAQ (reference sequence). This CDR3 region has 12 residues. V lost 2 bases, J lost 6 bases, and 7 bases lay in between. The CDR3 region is CASSLMGDGYTF. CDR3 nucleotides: TGTGCCAGCAGCTTAATGGGAGATGGCTACACCTTC.

For the CDR3, the DNA is TGTGCCAGCAGTTACGCGAACACCGGGGAGCTGTTTTTT. Its translation is CASSYANTGELFF. This rearrangement joins TRBV27 to TRBJ2-2; D not resolved. This CDR3 region has 13 residues. Per the germline V gene, CDR1 is MNHEY and CDR2 is SMNVEV (reference sequence). Trimming pared 4 bases from V and 0 bases from J, leaving 3 bases between.

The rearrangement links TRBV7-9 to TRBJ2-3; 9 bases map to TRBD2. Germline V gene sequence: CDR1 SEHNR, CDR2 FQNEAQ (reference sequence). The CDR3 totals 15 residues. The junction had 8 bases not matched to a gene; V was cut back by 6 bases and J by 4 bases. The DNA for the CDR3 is TGTGCCAGCAGTCCCCTAGCGGGACCCTCAGATACGCAGTATTTT. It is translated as CASSPLAGPSDTQYF.